What follows are 6 T cell receptor beta chains derived from one specimen sequenced in a study of T cells after yellow fever vaccination. From the 5' RACE reads, TCRdb called clonotypes with MiXCR, one entry per CDR3 protein. The sample holds tens of thousands of distinct CDR3 sequences, about 7.8% seen once. The source material was CD8+ T cells sorted from PBMCs, sampled 15 days after the yellow fever booster vaccination. The receptors stem from a man under 40 who received the YFV17D yellow fever vaccine.

This rearrangement joins TRBV7-2 to TRBJ2-1, with 9 bases lining up with TRBD2. Trimming removed 0 bases from V and 8 bases from J; junction bases left unmatched: 8. Germline V lookup: CDR1 SGHTA, CDR2 FQGNSA. The CDR3 is 16 amino acids. Here the CDR3 DNA reads TGTGCCAGCAGCTTAGCTAGCGGGAGCTTTTTTGATGAGCAGTTCTTC. This sequence encodes CASSLASGSFFDEQFF.

This clonotype was seen at least ten times. This CDR3 reads CASSWTSGTTEQYF. The CDR3 nucleotides read TGCGCCAGCAGCTGGACTAGCGGAACTACGGAGCAGTACTTC. The chain couples TRBV5-1 to TRBJ2-7; 10 bases fit TRBD2. V lost 3 bases, J lost 7 bases, and 7 bases stayed unmatched. The CDR3 spans 14 residues. CDR1 is SGHRS and CDR2 is YFSETQ in the germline V gene.

This clonotype showed up many times. The CDR3 coding sequence is TGTGCCAGCAGTTTGGTTCGGGGTCAGCCCCAGCATTTT. Its protein product is CASSLVRGQPQHF. The chain has TRBV12-3 or TRBV12-4 and TRBJ1-5; D is unclear. This CDR3 spans 13 amino acids. V lost 3 bases and J 6 bases, leaving 9 bases between the germline ends.

This clonotype was seen repeatedly, ten times or more. V and J are TRBV10-3 and TRBJ2-1, with 14 bases aligning to TRBD2. V dropped 8 bases and J dropped 7; count of bases not matched to a gene: 7. CDR3 size: 15 residues. Germline CDR1 and CDR2: ENHRY and SYGVKD. The CDR3 DNA reads as TGTGCCATCGGGGGACTAGCGGGAGCGGTGAATGAGCAGTTCTTC. It translates to CAIGGLAGAVNEQFF.

This clonotype was seen repeatedly, ten times or more. The rearrangement uses TRBV9 and TRBJ2-7, with D tentatively TRBD1 or TRBD2 (5 bases each). The ends were cut back, 2 bases at V and 3 bases at J, with 12 bases in the middle. The CDR3 has 14 residues. From germline, CDR1 is SGDLS and CDR2 YYNGEE. The CDR3 coding sequence is TGTGCCAGCAGCGTCGGGACGGAGGACTACGAGCAGTACTTC. Protein product: CASSVGTEDYEQYF.

Sample share makes this clonotype medium-sized. The V call is TRBV20-1, the J call TRBJ1-6; TRBD1 is a possible D gene (5 bases). V was shortened by 0 bases and J by 11 bases, with 20 bases between the two germline ends. CDR3 length equals 16 residues. Per the germline V gene, CDR1 is DFQATT and CDR2 is SNEGSKA (reference sequence). CDR3 sequence reads: CSARDMRQGVATPLHF. The CDR3 DNA follows: TGCAGTGCTAGAGACATGCGGCAGGGCGTCGCGACACCCCTCCACTTT.